This TCR beta chain is drawn from a study of human T cells and chemical hapten exposure. The sample's time point: patch test 2, 6 weeks after DPC sensitization. Documented treatment: therapeutic diphenylcyclopropenone sensitization with weekly scalp DPC. TCRdb re-called the RACE reads with MiXCR, one entry per CDR3 protein. This table has about 73,000 distinct CDR3 sequences, 8.5% appearing once. This clonotype was detected only a few times. Germline CDR1 reads SGHTA; CDR2 reads FQGNSA. This CDR3 comprises 15 residues. Between the trimmed V and J ends, which lost 4 bases and 1 base, there was a span of 10 bases.

The sequencing here drew on whole blood, taken in connection with sensitization to the hapten diphenylcyclopropenone (DPC). The receptor was derived from a woman in her 50s with alopecia areata. Some clones in this sample may be carry-over from other donors' samples. This chain links TRBV7-2 with TRBJ2-2; D not resolved. The CDR3 nucleotides read TGTGCCAGCAGCTCGGGCGGATTGAACACCGGGGAGCTGTTTTTT. Translated: CASSSGGLNTGELFF. Combining the CDR3 with reference TRBV7-2 and TRBJ2-2 gives the whole variable domain GAGVSQSPSNKVTEKGKDVELRCDPISGHTALYWYRQSLGQGLEFLIYFQGNSAPDKSGLPSDRFSAERTGGSVSTLTIQRTQQEDSAVYLCASSSGGLNTGELFFGEGSRLTVL.